This T cell receptor (beta chain) came from a study of shared T cell receptors in the human thymus. Between the trimmed V and J ends, which lost 4 bases and 5 bases, there was a span of 18 bases. Germline CDR1 and CDR2: SGHKS and YYEKEE (reference sequence). This CDR3 is 15 amino acids long. TCRdb's table, derived via immunoSEQ multiplex PCR, lists solely in-frame clones and lacks some. The profile shows a few hundred thousand clones, 95% of them singletons. J is TRBJ1-2 and V is TRBV5-5, with D possibly TRBD1 on 5 matching bases. The clonotype comes from a human donor. Sequenced input: thymocytes. DNA of the CDR3: TGTGCCAGCAGCCACGGGGGACCAAGAAAGTATGGCTACACCTTC. Amino acid sequence: CASSHGGPRKYGYTF.